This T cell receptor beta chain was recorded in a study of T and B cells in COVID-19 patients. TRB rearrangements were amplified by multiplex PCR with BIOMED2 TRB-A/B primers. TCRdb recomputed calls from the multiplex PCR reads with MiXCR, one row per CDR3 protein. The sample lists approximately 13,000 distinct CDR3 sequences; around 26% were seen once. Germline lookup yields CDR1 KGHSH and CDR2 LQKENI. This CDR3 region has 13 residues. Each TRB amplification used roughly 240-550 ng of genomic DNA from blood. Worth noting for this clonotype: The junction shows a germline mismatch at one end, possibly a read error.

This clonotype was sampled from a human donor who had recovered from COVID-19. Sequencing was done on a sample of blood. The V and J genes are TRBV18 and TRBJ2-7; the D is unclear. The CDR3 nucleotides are TGTGCCAGCTCACCACGATCAGGTAACGAGAAGTACTTC. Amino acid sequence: CASSPRSGNEKYF.